Shown below are 11 T cell receptor beta chains from a single sample sequenced in a study of OX40 agonist ivuxolimab in advanced cancers. The table came from immunoSEQ multiplex PCR; TCRdb's copy has only in-frame clones and leaves some out. The sample consists of 49,000 or so clones, approximately 86% of them appearing once. This specimen was CD4+ or CD8+ T cells sorted from blood, taken in a trial of the OX40 agonist ivuxolimab. These receptor sequences come from an adult with an advanced solid tumor such as melanoma, head and neck, liver or kidney cancer.

This rearrangement joins TRBV11-3 to TRBJ2-3; D remains unclear. Germline V gene data show CDR1 as SGHNT and CDR2 as YENEEA. The CDR3 runs to 12 residues. The V end was cut by 8 bases, the J end by 2 bases, with 8 bases between. The CDR3 coding sequence is TGTGCCAGCTCTCAGTACACAGATACGCAGTATTTT. This encodes CASSQYTDTQYF.

The chain carries TRBV15 and TRBJ2-7; D is ambiguous. The germline V and J ends were trimmed by 3 bases and 3 bases, with 12 bases remaining between them. This CDR3 contains 14 residues. Per germline, CDR1 LNHNV and CDR2 YYDKDF (reference sequence). The CDR3 region is CATSSASSVYEQYF. CDR3 DNA: TGTGCCACCAGCAGCGCTAGTTCAGTCTACGAGCAGTACTTC.

This clone was recorded once. The V and J genes are TRBV5-1 and TRBJ2-7, with D possibly matching TRBD1 (5 bases). This CDR3 is built from 16 residues. The germline V and J ends were trimmed by 0 bases and 2 bases, with 15 bases remaining between them. Germline CDR1 SGHRS, CDR2 YFSETQ. CDR3 loop: CASSLELGVSAYEQYF. In DNA form, the CDR3 reads TGCGCCAGCAGCTTGGAGTTAGGGGTTTCGGCCTACGAGCAGTACTTC.

The gene calls are TRBV27 and TRBJ2-1; maybe TRBD1 (6 bases). The V gene lost 3 bases and the J gene lost 2 bases, with 11 bases spanning the gap. Germline CDR1 is MNHEY and CDR2 is SMNVEV (reference sequence). There are 15 residues in the CDR3. The CDR3 sequence: CASSFYEGAYNEQFF. The CDR3 nucleotides read TGTGCCAGCAGTTTCTATGAGGGGGCCTACAATGAGCAGTTCTTC.

This sequence joins TRBV21-1 and TRBJ2-7. TRBV21-1 is a documented pseudogene. CDR3 length: 13 residues. CDR3 amino acids: CASSGDSTYEQYF. CDR3 bases: TGTGCCAGCAGCGGCGATTCCACCTACGAGCAGTACTTC.

Only one count was recorded for this clone. The CDR3 DNA sequence: TGTGCCAGCAGCCATTCTCAGGATCCGAACACTGAAGCTTTCTTT. Residues: CASSHSQDPNTEAFF. The rearrangement links TRBV11-1 to TRBJ1-1; no clear D gene. V shed 5 bases and J shed 1 base, with 14 bases lying between them. Germline V gene lookup returns CDR1 SGHAT and CDR2 FQDESV (reference sequence). The CDR3 covers 15 residues.

The chain uses TRBV7-6 and TRBJ2-1; 9 bases line up with TRBD1. Germline values: CDR1 SGHVS, CDR2 FNYEAQ. The V segment lost 5 bases and the J segment 2 bases; nucleotides outside the gene matches: 4. This CDR3 is 15 amino acids long. The CDR3 sequence: CASSVRDRAYNEQFF. For the CDR3, the DNA is TGTGCCAGCAGCGTCCGGGACAGGGCCTACAATGAGCAGTTCTTC. The full variable domain, completed using reference TRBV7-6 and TRBJ2-1, is GAGVSQSPRYKVTKRGQDVALRCDPISGHVSLYWYRQALGQGPEFLTYFNYEAQQDKSGLPNDRFSAERPEGSISTLTIQRTEQRDSAMYRCASSVRDRAYNEQFFGPGTRLTVL.

As DNA, the CDR3 is TGCGCCAGCAGCCAACTGCAGGGGGGGGCCTACGAGCAGTACTTC. This encodes CASSQLQGGAYEQYF. This sequence joins TRBV4-3 and TRBJ2-7; D possibly matches TRBD1 or TRBD2 (7 bases each). Germline V gives CDR1 LGHNA, CDR2 YSLEER. With 2 bases removed from V and 2 bases from J, the gap between germline ends came to 13 bases. The CDR3 loop spans 15 amino acids.

This clone was observed a single time. The chain combines TRBV27 with TRBJ1-1; possibly TRBD1 for D (5 bases). The CDR3 extends over 14 amino acids. V lost 6 bases and J 0 bases, leaving 11 bases between the germline ends. Germline values: CDR1 MNHEY, CDR2 SMNVEV (reference sequence). For the CDR3, the DNA is TGTGCCAGCAGGGGGGGGTTAGTGAACACTGAAGCTTTCTTT. Its translation is CASRGGLVNTEAFF.

The gene calls are TRBV10-2 and TRBJ1-1, with 7 bases aligning to TRBD1. The CDR3 has 12 amino acids. The germline gives CDR1 WSHSY, CDR2 SAAADI. The V segment lost 2 bases and the J segment 7 bases; nucleotides outside the gene matches: 1. The CDR3 sequence is CASSERDSEAFF. The CDR3 bases are TGCGCCAGCAGTGAGAGGGACAGTGAAGCTTTCTTT.

The V call is TRBV9, the J call TRBJ2-3; D unresolved. V lost 0 bases to trimming and J lost 0 bases, with 14 bases between them. This CDR3 has 17 residues. Per the germline V gene, CDR1 is SGDLS and CDR2 is YYNGEE. The CDR3 loop is CASSVVPIIRSTDTQYF. CDR3 coding DNA: TGTGCCAGCAGCGTAGTCCCGATAATCCGGAGCACAGATACGCAGTATTTT.